The present T cell receptor beta chain was sequenced within a study of cytomegalovirus exposure and HLA in healthy donors. Produced via immunoSEQ multiplex PCR; TCRdb's table is partial and in-frame only. The sample consists of about 110,000 clones, around 85% of them appearing once. The CDR3 covers 14 residues. Germline CDR1 MNHEY, CDR2 SMNVEV (reference sequence). V dropped 4 bases and J dropped 2; count of bases not matched to a gene: 3. The clonotype comes from a young woman in good health and CMV-seronegative. The chain links TRBV27 to TRBJ1-1; 8 bases match TRBD1. Input material: PBMCs. Written as DNA, the CDR3 is TGTGCCAGCAGTTCGACAGGGGCCAACACTGAAGCTTTCTTT. Translated, it gives CASSSTGANTEAFF.